This T cell receptor (beta chain) was recorded in a study of cytotoxic CD8 clonotypes in ibrutinib-treated CLL. Profiling relied on immunoSEQ multiplex PCR, and the TCRdb table lists in-frame clones only, not all of them. The sample records around 160,000 clones, roughly 77% being singletons. This clone was seen more than once but under ten times. Antigen specificity is unknown. The CDR3 consists of 12 residues. Germline V lookup: CDR1 SNHLY, CDR2 FYNNEI. V was trimmed by 3 bases and J by 7 bases, leaving 10 bases between them. Findings of the study overall: Researchers report that baseline clonality outpaced age-matched healthy donors and tracked circulating CD8+ T-cell counts.

The chain carries TRBV2 and TRBJ2-7; possible D gene TRBD1, 6 bases. This material consisted of PBMCs, taken after 12 months of ibrutinib treatment. This sequence was found in a human donor with chronic lymphocytic leukemia. This CDR3 reads CASSENREEQYF. The CDR3 DNA is TGTGCCAGCAGTGAGAACAGGGAAGAGCAGTACTTC.